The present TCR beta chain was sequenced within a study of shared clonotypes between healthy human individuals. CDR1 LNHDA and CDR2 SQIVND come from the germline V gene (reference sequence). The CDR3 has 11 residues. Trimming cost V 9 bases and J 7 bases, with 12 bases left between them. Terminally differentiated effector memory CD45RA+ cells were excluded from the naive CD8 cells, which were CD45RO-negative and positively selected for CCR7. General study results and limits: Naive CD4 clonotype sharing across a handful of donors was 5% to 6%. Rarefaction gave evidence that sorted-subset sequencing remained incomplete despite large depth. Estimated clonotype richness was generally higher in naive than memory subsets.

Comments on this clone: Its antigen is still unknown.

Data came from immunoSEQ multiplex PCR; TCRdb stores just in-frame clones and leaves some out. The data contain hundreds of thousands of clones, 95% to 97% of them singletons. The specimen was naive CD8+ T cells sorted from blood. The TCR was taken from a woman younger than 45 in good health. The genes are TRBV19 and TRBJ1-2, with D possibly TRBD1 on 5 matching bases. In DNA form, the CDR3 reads TGTGCCAGCAGGGAGGCGGGTGGCTACACCTTC. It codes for CASREAGGYTF.